This TCR beta chain was observed in a study of response to subunit inactivated influenza vaccine. Study-level results: Few new T cells, the authors suggested, are recruited by each seasonal influenza vaccination.

Using its own MiXCR run on the RT-PCR reads, TCRdb lists one record per CDR3 protein. Of under 550,000 distinct CDR3 sequences in the sample, under 8.5% were seen once. Comments on this clonotype: Its specificity is not known.

The specimen comprised PBMCs from blood, sampled less than 30 months after vaccination. This TCR was recovered from a man aged 50 to 69 who received an inactivated influenza vaccine.

CDR3 loop: CASSETGSPDTQYF. As DNA, the CDR3 is TGTGCCAGCAGCGAGACAGGGAGCCCAGATACGCAGTATTTT. This chain uses TRBV5-6 with TRBJ2-3, with 7 bases that match TRBD1. CDR1 and CDR2 (germline): SGHDT, YYEEEE. V lost 4 bases and J lost 4; bases outside the gene matches: 6. CDR3 length: 14 amino acids. Looking up the rest from reference TRBV5-6 and TRBJ2-3 gives the full variable domain: DAGVTQSPTHLIKTRGQQVTLRCSPKSGHDTVSWYQQALGQGPQFIFQYYEEEERQRGNFPDRFSGHQFPNYSSELNVNALLLGDSALYLCASSETGSPDTQYFGPGTRLTVL.